These T cell receptor beta chains were read from a single sample in a study of PD-1 blockade in classical Hodgkin lymphoma. The assay was immunoSEQ multiplex PCR, and TCRdb's table has in-frame clones only and misses some. The sample carries about 30,000 clones, around 81% recorded once. The sequenced sample was peripheral blood mononuclear cells (PBMCs), obtained before the fourth cycle of nivolumab. These receptors were taken from a human donor with classical Hodgkin lymphoma. Each CDR3 is given with its conserved first and last residue. Some rows mark clone size as missing; the rest say once, few, many or name a class of expanded clone.

CASSVDGGNQPQHF TRBJ1-5 TRBV9 -
CASSYSGKRGDTQYF TRBJ2-3 TRBV7-8 -
CASSPLRWDTQYF TRBJ2-3 TRBV7-2 -
CASRSGTVNEKLFF TRBJ1-4 TRBV28 -
CSVSTGGDDGYTF TRBJ1-2 TRBV29-1 -
CASGLARSSSYNEQFF TRBJ2-1 TRBV19 once
CASSRGGNEQFF TRBJ2-1 TRBV5-6 -
CASSPTGFYGYTF TRBJ1-2 TRBV6-1 -
CASSLGQGQYYGYTF TRBJ1-2 TRBV7-2 -
CASSLEGRASSYEQYF TRBJ2-7 TRBV5-1 -
CASTPGTEAFF TRBJ1-1 TRBV19 few
CAWSPGTNYGYTF TRBJ1-2 TRBV30 once
CASSLSDYGYTF TRBJ1-2 TRBV28 -
CASSYGQANTEAFF TRBJ1-1 TRBV5-1 once
CASRPTPGTSGTYNEQFF TRBJ2-1 TRBV7-2 -
CASSRPPPNYGYTF TRBJ1-2 TRBV6-5 -
CASHPGGNRNQPQHF TRBJ1-5 TRBV6-5 -
CASSQAEGFHEQYF TRBJ2-7 TRBV4-3 -
CASSSTGKNTDTQYF TRBJ2-3 TRBV7-6 -
CASSGQILYVQEQFF TRBJ2-1 TRBV6-1 -
CASPLGGKSRSSYNSPLHF TRBJ1-6 TRBV21-1 -
CASSQDGPYGIRDSPLHF TRBJ1-6 TRBV4-3 -
CASSSILGTGELFF TRBJ2-2 TRBV5-1 -
CASSVDGRLNQPQHF TRBJ1-5 TRBV9 -
CASRPGQRNTEAFF TRBJ1-1 TRBV4-1 -
CASNSALEKLFF TRBJ1-4 TRBV6-1 -
CASSDYGWLPQHF TRBJ1-5 TRBV6-1 -
CASSQYQGVEAFF TRBJ1-1 TRBV4-3 -
CASGPGGAYTEAFF TRBJ1-1 TRBV19 -
CASTLGGGLGYEQYF TRBJ2-7 TRBV5-5 -
CASSSQTLAGVLGELFF TRBJ2-2 TRBV7-9 -
CASSGTGTGYYEQYF TRBJ2-7 TRBV7-9 -
CASSYRQADEQYF TRBJ2-7 TRBV27 medium-sized
CASSFGTGGGYTF TRBJ1-2 TRBV7-8 -
CASSPSGGVEQFF TRBJ2-1 TRBV18 -
CASRGSGASSYNEQFF TRBJ2-1 TRBV28 -
CASSLVGETGELFF TRBJ2-2 TRBV7-6 -
CASSYEAGDGYTF TRBJ1-2 TRBV6-5 few
CASGVRGGGEKLFF TRBJ1-4 TRBV7-2 -
CATSRGGSQETQYF TRBJ2-5 TRBV15 once
CASSYLETQYF TRBJ2-5 TRBV6-6 once
CASSLPQRQERNSPLHF TRBJ1-6 TRBV11-2 -
CASTPSSGTIYEQYF TRBJ2-7 TRBV19 -
CASSFVAGTEAFF TRBJ1-1 TRBV5-4 few
CSVERHYGYTF TRBJ1-2 TRBV29-1 -
CASSSRTGGFTNEQFF TRBJ2-1 TRBV27 -
CASSLDAGSSYNEQFF TRBJ2-1 TRBV5-4 -
CASSQGNRNTGELFF TRBJ2-2 TRBV13 -
CASSLLVATEAFF TRBJ1-1 TRBV7-9 -
CASSLGWSYEQYF TRBJ2-7 TRBV27 once
CASSFPGQGAFEQYF TRBJ2-7 TRBV5-4 -
CASSLSPGANVLTF TRBJ2-6 TRBV5-1 -
CASSPGAGAPNTEAFF TRBJ1-1 TRBV5-8 once
CASMGVGGGEKLFF TRBJ1-4 TRBV2 few
CASADRAGGYTF TRBJ1-2 TRBV10-3 few
CASSPPTGGNYGYTF TRBJ1-2 TRBV5-4 -
CASSFGTRGANVLTF TRBJ2-6 TRBV28 -
CASSLASTGGTVYGRYGYTF TRBJ1-2 TRBV5-1 -